The present T cell receptor beta chain was sequenced within a study of control samples from healthy donors and cancer patients. The V gene's germline CDR1 is LGHDT and CDR2 YNNKEL (reference sequence). This CDR3 is 14 amino acids long. The table came from immunoSEQ multiplex PCR; TCRdb's copy has only in-frame clones and leaves some out. This table holds approximately 72,000 clones, roughly 90% found once. The receptor was derived from a man aged 50 to 59 in good health. V and J are TRBV3-1 (or the pseudogene TRBV3-2) and TRBJ1-1; D call uncertain. Sequenced material: blood. The CDR3 DNA reads TGTCCCCGGGTTAATAACGGCGAGAACACTGAAGCTTTCTTT. Translation gives CPRVNNGENTEAFF.